This is a list of T cell receptor beta chains from one sample in a study of CD4 T cells in relation to SARS-CoV-2 and coronaviruses. No antigen has been identified for these receptors. Generated by immunoSEQ multiplex PCR, the TCRdb table keeps only in-frame clones and is missing some. The data show approximately 19,000 clones, under 85% seen once. Sequenced sample: CD4+ T cells from PBMCs, cultured in vitro. All receptors come from a human donor in good health. CDR3s leave out the opening cysteine and the closing phenylalanine or tryptophan. Fields, in order: CDR3 length, J gene, V gene, clone size, CDR3 protein. Some rows mark clone size as missing; the rest say once, few, many or name a class of expanded clone.

len: 9; j_gene: TRBJ2-1; v_gene: TRBV2; abundance: -; CDR3aa: ASSGHVEQF
len: 11; j_gene: TRBJ2-7; v_gene: TRBV20-1; abundance: -; CDR3aa: SASRWESYEQY
len: 14; j_gene: TRBJ1-6; v_gene: TRBV28; abundance: -; CDR3aa: ASRNYGGGVDSPLH
len: 12; j_gene: TRBJ2-7; v_gene: TRBV5-1; abundance: -; CDR3aa: ASSLAGLLGEQY
len: 13; j_gene: TRBJ1-1; v_gene: TRBV6-5; abundance: once; CDR3aa: ASSYSTGGVTEAF
len: 12; j_gene: TRBJ2-3; v_gene: TRBV7-3; abundance: large; CDR3aa: ASSSYLSTDTQY
len: 11; j_gene: TRBJ2-5; v_gene: TRBV3-1/TRBV3-2; abundance: -; CDR3aa: ASSQEIQETQY
len: 12; j_gene: TRBJ1-2; v_gene: TRBV2; abundance: once; CDR3aa: ASSNTGLTYGYT
len: 11; j_gene: TRBJ1-1; v_gene: TRBV6-5; abundance: -; CDR3aa: ATSGQGNTEAF
len: 13; j_gene: TRBJ2-2; v_gene: TRBV6-5; abundance: -; CDR3aa: ASSYSLAGARELF
len: 10; j_gene: TRBJ1-1; v_gene: TRBV30; abundance: -; CDR3aa: AWSVGSGEAF
len: 15; j_gene: TRBJ2-1; v_gene: TRBV24-1; abundance: -; CDR3aa: ATSATTGLADYNEQF
len: 11; j_gene: TRBJ2-1; v_gene: TRBV19; abundance: few; CDR3aa: ASSISRANEQF
len: 12; j_gene: TRBJ2-2; v_gene: TRBV11-2; abundance: few; CDR3aa: ASSLTGDTGELF
len: 15; j_gene: TRBJ2-1; v_gene: TRBV5-1; abundance: few; CDR3aa: ASSLLRDSHSYNEQF
len: 10; j_gene: TRBJ1-2; v_gene: TRBV30; abundance: -; CDR3aa: AWNPPTGPYT
len: 14; j_gene: TRBJ2-7; v_gene: TRBV27; abundance: -; CDR3aa: ASRGQGARGPYEQY
len: 11; j_gene: TRBJ2-2; v_gene: TRBV6-4; abundance: -; CDR3aa: ASSTGNTGELF
len: 13; j_gene: TRBJ1-5; v_gene: TRBV19; abundance: -; CDR3aa: ASKNRGGANQPQH
len: 10; j_gene: TRBJ2-7; v_gene: TRBV10-3; abundance: -; CDR3aa: AISESSYEQY
len: 12; j_gene: TRBJ1-2; v_gene: TRBV27; abundance: -; CDR3aa: ASSFRQGGYGYT
len: 11; j_gene: TRBJ1-1; v_gene: TRBV19; abundance: -; CDR3aa: ASSFVLNTEAF
len: 13; j_gene: TRBJ1-3; v_gene: TRBV11-2; abundance: -; CDR3aa: ASSLTPGQGNTIY
len: 13; j_gene: TRBJ2-1; v_gene: TRBV2; abundance: -; CDR3aa: ASSDPGGPFLEQF
len: 10; j_gene: TRBJ2-1; v_gene: TRBV15; abundance: -; CDR3aa: ATSRAQSEQF
len: 13; j_gene: TRBJ2-1; v_gene: TRBV6-1; abundance: -; CDR3aa: ASSESGTGNGEQF
len: 10; j_gene: TRBJ2-3; v_gene: TRBV7-2; abundance: -; CDR3aa: ASSFFSDTQY
len: 13; j_gene: TRBJ2-1; v_gene: TRBV7-2; abundance: -; CDR3aa: ASSLLALTTNEQF
len: 13; j_gene: TRBJ1-3; v_gene: TRBV10-3; abundance: once; CDR3aa: AISVGLNSGNTIY
len: 12; j_gene: TRBJ1-2; v_gene: TRBV21-1; abundance: -; CDR3aa: ASSKAPGGDGYT
len: 11; j_gene: TRBJ2-2; v_gene: TRBV11-2; abundance: -; CDR3aa: ASSFGYTGELF
len: 12; j_gene: TRBJ2-3; v_gene: TRBV5-1; abundance: -; CDR3aa: ASSFKEAADTQY
len: 14; j_gene: TRBJ2-2; v_gene: TRBV5-6; abundance: -; CDR3aa: ASSHSPGPNTGELF
len: 13; j_gene: TRBJ2-7; v_gene: TRBV6-5; abundance: once; CDR3aa: ASTTRQGSTYEQY
len: 12; j_gene: TRBJ2-2; v_gene: TRBV7-3; abundance: once; CDR3aa: ASSFLGSTGELF
len: 13; j_gene: TRBJ2-7; v_gene: TRBV15; abundance: -; CDR3aa: ATSREGQGYYEQY
len: 11; j_gene: TRBJ2-6; v_gene: TRBV30; abundance: -; CDR3aa: GGVPAGANVLT
len: 10; j_gene: TRBJ1-1; v_gene: TRBV7-9; abundance: -; CDR3aa: ASSLEGAGAF
len: 12; j_gene: TRBJ2-2; v_gene: TRBV2; abundance: once; CDR3aa: ASSGARGTGELF
len: 14; j_gene: TRBJ1-3; v_gene: TRBV3-1/TRBV3-2; abundance: -; CDR3aa: ASSQDQGQGGNTIY
len: 13; j_gene: TRBJ2-3; v_gene: TRBV30; abundance: -; CDR3aa: ARTSLGGSTDTQY
len: 9; j_gene: TRBJ2-7; v_gene: TRBV28; abundance: few; CDR3aa: ASSNADEQY
len: 17; j_gene: TRBJ2-7; v_gene: TRBV11-2; abundance: -; CDR3aa: ASSLATRLAGVATYEQY
len: 17; j_gene: TRBJ2-7; v_gene: TRBV28; abundance: few; CDR3aa: ASSKPIVVRESLRGEQY
len: 13; j_gene: TRBJ2-1; v_gene: TRBV6-2/TRBV6-3; abundance: -; CDR3aa: ASSISGSSYNEQF
len: 11; j_gene: TRBJ1-3; v_gene: TRBV9; abundance: -; CDR3aa: ASSSNSGNTIY
len: 12; j_gene: TRBJ1-1; v_gene: TRBV7-9; abundance: -; CDR3aa: ASSLGQERTEAF
len: 12; j_gene: TRBJ2-5; v_gene: TRBV3-1/TRBV3-2; abundance: -; CDR3aa: ASSPPPNGETQY
len: 14; j_gene: TRBJ2-3; v_gene: TRBV10-1; abundance: -; CDR3aa: ASSESAGGLADTQY
len: 14; j_gene: TRBJ2-1; v_gene: TRBV4-2; abundance: -; CDR3aa: ASSQDMTSGGNEQF
len: 13; j_gene: TRBJ1-1; v_gene: TRBV10-3; abundance: -; CDR3aa: AISGTGGGNTEAF
len: 14; j_gene: TRBJ2-5; v_gene: TRBV6-5; abundance: -; CDR3aa: ASSYPPGTPQETQY
len: 12; j_gene: TRBJ2-1; v_gene: TRBV5-1; abundance: -; CDR3aa: ASKAGQGYNEQF
len: 13; j_gene: TRBJ1-6; v_gene: TRBV5-5; abundance: once; CDR3aa: ASSLRTGLDSPLH
len: 15; j_gene: TRBJ2-3; v_gene: TRBV19; abundance: -; CDR3aa: ASSEGTSGRLTDTQY
len: 12; j_gene: TRBJ2-7; v_gene: TRBV5-1; abundance: once; CDR3aa: ASSLVDWSYEQY
len: 14; j_gene: TRBJ2-5; v_gene: TRBV5-5; abundance: few; CDR3aa: ASSLAQGEFPETQY
len: 12; j_gene: TRBJ1-5; v_gene: TRBV5-1; abundance: -; CDR3aa: ASSLSGLDQPQH
len: 14; j_gene: TRBJ2-5; v_gene: TRBV28; abundance: -; CDR3aa: ASRRMGQGVPETQY